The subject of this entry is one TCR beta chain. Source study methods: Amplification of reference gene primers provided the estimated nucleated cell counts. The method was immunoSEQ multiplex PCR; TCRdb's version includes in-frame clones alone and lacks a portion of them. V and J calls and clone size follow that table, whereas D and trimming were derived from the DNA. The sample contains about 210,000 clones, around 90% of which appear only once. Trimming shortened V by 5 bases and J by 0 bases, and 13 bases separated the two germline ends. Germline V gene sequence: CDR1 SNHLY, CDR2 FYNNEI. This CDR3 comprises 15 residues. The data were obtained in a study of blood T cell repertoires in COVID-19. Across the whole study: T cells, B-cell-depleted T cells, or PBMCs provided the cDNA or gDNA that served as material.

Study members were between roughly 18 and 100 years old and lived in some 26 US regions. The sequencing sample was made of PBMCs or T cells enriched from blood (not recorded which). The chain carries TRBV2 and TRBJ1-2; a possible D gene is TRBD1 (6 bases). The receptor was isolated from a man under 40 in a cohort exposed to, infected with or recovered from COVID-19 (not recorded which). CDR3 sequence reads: CASSRGQWTNYGYTF. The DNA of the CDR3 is TGTGCCAGCAGTCGCGGACAGTGGACTAACTATGGCTACACCTTC.